This T cell receptor (beta chain) emerged from a study of tumor-infiltrating lymphocytes in primary liver carcinoma. Study summary: Each of the growths was stage T1-T3 N0M0, extending roughly 4.2 to 10 cm across. Each of the samples returned roughly 3.65 to 7.5 million productive TCRbeta reads (a yield similar across tissue types).

Overall study results and limits: For tumor-adjacent and tumor-blood pairs, overlap was less than that seen for tumor region pairs.

CDR3 length: 13 residues. J gave up 7 bases and V 3 bases, and 3 bases lay outside the gene matches. Co-extraction of RNA and DNA was performed on roughly 20-34 mg of unsorted bulk tissue. The input was 450 to 500 ng total RNA; TCR beta cDNA was made from it with a constant-region primer. Modified slightly, ARM-PCR produced TCR beta libraries over three nested multiplex PCR rounds. In the first two PCR rounds, TRBV1-TRBV30 forward primers were paired with a C-beta reverse primer, and each round lasted roughly 9 cycles. TCRdb recomputed calls from the multiplex PCR reads with MiXCR, one row per CDR3 protein. This table has some 46,000 distinct CDR3 sequences, 75% appearing once. This clonotype was recorded many times. Antigen specificity is unknown.

Material: tumor-adjacent normal liver tissue. The chain recombines TRBV12-3 or TRBV12-4 with TRBJ1-5, with 7 bases matching TRBD1. This sequence was found in a woman aged 25 to 39 with primary liver carcinoma and hepatitis B virus infection. CDR3 in amino acids: CASSFEGAQPQHF. DNA for the CDR3: TGTGCCAGCAGTTTTGAGGGGGCACAGCCCCAGCATTTT.